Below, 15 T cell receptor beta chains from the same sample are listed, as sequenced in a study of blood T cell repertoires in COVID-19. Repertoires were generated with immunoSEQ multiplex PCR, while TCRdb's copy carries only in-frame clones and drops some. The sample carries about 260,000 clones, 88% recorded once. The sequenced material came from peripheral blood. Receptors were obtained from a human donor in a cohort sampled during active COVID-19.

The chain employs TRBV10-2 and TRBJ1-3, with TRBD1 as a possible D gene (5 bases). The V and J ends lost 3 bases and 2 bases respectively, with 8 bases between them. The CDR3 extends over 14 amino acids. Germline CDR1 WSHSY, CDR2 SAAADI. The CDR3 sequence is CASSEGVTGNTIYF. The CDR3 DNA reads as TGCGCCAGCAGTGAAGGGGTCACTGGAAACACCATATATTTT.

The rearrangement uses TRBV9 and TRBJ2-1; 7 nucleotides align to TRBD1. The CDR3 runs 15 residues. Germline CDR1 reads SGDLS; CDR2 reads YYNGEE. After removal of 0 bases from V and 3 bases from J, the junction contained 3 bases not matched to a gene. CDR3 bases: TGTGCCAGCAGCGTAGGAAACAGGGGCTACAATGAGCAGTTCTTC. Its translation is CASSVGNRGYNEQFF. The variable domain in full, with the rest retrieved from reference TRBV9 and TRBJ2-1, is DSGVTQTPKHLITATGQRVTLRCSPRSGDLSVYWYQQSLDQGLQFLIQYYNGEERAKGNILERFSAQQFPDLHSELNLSSLELGDSALYFCASSVGNRGYNEQFFGPGTRLTVL.

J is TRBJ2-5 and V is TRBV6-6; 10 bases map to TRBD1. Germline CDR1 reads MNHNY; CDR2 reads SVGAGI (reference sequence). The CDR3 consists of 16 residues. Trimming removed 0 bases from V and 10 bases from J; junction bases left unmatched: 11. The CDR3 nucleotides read TGTGCCAGCAGTTACTCGATCCGGGACAGGGGAAGGGGCCAGTACTTC. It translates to CASSYSIRDRGRGQYF.

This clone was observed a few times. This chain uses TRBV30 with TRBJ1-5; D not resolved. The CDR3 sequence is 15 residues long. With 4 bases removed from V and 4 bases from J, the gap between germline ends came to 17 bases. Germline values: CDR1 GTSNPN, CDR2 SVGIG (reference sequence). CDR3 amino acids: CAWKIGGRGNQPQHF. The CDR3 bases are TGTGCCTGGAAGATTGGTGGACGGGGAAATCAGCCCCAGCATTTT.

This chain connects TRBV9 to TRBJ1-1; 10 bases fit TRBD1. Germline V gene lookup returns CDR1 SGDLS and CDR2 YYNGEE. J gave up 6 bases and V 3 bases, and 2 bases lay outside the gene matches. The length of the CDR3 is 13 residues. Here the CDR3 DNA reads TGTGCCAGCAGCGGACAGGGGGCAGCTGAAGCTTTCTTT. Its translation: CASSGQGAAEAFF.

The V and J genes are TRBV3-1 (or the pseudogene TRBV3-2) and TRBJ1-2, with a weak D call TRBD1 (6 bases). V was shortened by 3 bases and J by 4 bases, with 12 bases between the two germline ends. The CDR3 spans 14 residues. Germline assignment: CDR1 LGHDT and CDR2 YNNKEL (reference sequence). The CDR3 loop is CASSQTTGSYGYTF. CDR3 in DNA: TGTGCCAGCAGCCAGACGACAGGTAGCTATGGCTACACCTTC.

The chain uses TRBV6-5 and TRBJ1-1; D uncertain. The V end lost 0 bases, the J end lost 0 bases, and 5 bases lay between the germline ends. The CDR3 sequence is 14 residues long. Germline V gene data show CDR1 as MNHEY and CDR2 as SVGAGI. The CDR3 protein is CASSYSSMNTEAFF. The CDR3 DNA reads TGTGCCAGCAGTTACTCGAGTATGAACACTGAAGCTTTCTTT.

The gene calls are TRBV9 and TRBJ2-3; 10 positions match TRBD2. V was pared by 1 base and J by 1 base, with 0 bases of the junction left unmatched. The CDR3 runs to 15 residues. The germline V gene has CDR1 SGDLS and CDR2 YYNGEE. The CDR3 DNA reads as TGTGCCAGCAGCGTAACTAGCGGGGGCACAGATACGCAGTATTTT. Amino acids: CASSVTSGGTDTQYF.

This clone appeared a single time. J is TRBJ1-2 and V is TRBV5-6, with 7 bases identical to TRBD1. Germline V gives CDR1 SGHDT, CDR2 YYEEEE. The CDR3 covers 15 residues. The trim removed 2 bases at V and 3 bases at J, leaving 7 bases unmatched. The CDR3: CASSLSLTGDYGYTF. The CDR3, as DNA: TGTGCCAGCAGCTTAAGTCTCACAGGGGACTATGGCTACACCTTC. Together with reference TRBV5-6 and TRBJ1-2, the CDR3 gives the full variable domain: DAGVTQSPTHLIKTRGQQVTLRCSPKSGHDTVSWYQQALGQGPQFIFQYYEEEERQRGNFPDRFSGHQFPNYSSELNVNALLLGDSALYLCASSLSLTGDYGYTFGSGTRLTVV.

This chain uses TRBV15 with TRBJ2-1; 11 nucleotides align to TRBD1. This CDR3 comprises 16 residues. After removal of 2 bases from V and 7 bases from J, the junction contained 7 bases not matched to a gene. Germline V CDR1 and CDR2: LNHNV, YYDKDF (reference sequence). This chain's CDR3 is CATSRLTGTGGNEQFF. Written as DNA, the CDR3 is TGTGCCACCAGCAGACTTACCGGGACAGGGGGAAATGAGCAGTTCTTC. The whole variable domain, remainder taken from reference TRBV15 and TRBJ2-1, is DAMVIQNPRYQVTQFGKPVTLSCSQTLNHNVMYWYQQKSSQAPKLLFHYYDKDFNNEADTPDNFQSRRPNTSFCFLDIRSPGLGDTAMYLCATSRLTGTGGNEQFFGPGTRLTVL.

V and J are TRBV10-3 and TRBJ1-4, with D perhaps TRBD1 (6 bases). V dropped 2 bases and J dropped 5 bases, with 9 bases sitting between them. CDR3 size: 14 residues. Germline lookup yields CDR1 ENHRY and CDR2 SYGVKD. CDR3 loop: CAISETGRNEKLFF. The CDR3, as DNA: TGTGCCATCAGTGAGACAGGGCGCAATGAAAAACTGTTTTTT.

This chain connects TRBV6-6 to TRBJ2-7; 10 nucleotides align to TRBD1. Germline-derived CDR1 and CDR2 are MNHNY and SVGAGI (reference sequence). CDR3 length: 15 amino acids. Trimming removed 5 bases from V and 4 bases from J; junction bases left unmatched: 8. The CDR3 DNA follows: TGTGCCAGCAGTCCAGATCCGGGACAGGGGTACGAGCAGTACTTC. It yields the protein CASSPDPGQGYEQYF.

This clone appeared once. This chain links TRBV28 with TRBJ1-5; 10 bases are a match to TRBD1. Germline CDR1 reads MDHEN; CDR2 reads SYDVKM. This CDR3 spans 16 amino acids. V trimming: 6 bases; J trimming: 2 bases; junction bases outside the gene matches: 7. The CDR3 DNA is TGTGCCAGCAGAGAGACAGGGGGCTTCGGCAATCAGCCCCAGCATTTT. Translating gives CASRETGGFGNQPQHF.

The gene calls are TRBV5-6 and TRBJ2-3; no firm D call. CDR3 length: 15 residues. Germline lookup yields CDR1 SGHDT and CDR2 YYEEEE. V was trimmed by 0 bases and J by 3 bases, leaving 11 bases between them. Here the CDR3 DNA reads TGTGCCAGCAGCTTGGGCAGGCGCTTGACAGATACGCAGTATTTT. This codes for CASSLGRRLTDTQYF.

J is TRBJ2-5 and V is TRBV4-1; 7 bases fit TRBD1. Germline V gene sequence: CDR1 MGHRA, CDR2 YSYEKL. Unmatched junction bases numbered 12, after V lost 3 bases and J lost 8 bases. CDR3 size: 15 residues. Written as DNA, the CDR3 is TGCGCCAGCAGCCAGTCCGGGACAGCCAAAGGAACCCAGTACTTC. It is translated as CASSQSGTAKGTQYF.